A single sample is the source of the 26 T cell receptor beta chains below, sequenced in a study of beta chain features in type 1 diabetes. Reverse transcribing all isolated RNA meant expressed TCRB transcripts were sequenced. The table came from immunoSEQ multiplex PCR; TCRdb's copy has only in-frame clones and leaves some out. This table holds about 350,000 clones, 15% to 20% found once. The specimen sequenced was naive CD4+ T cells from blood. The receptors were gathered from a woman between 18 and 30 years old in good health.

The rearrangement links TRBV2 to TRBJ2-2; 8 nucleotides agree with TRBD1. This CDR3 has 13 amino acids. After removal of 8 bases from V and 1 base from J, the junction contained 0 bases not matched to a gene. CDR1 and CDR2 (germline): SNHLY, FYNNEI. The chain's CDR3 is CASGTGNTGELFF. The CDR3, as DNA: TGTGCCAGCGGGACAGGGAACACCGGGGAGCTGTTTTTT.

With regard to this clone: Distinct nucleotide sequences in the sample also encode this CDR3. This CDR3 reads CASSPTGGETQYF. The CDR3, as DNA: TGTGCCAGCTCACCAACCGGGGGAGAGACCCAGTACTTC. This chain joins TRBV18 and TRBJ2-5, with D maybe TRBD2 (6 bases). Trimming cost V 2 bases and J 4 bases, with 8 bases left between them. The CDR3 runs to 13 residues. CDR1 and CDR2 from the germline V gene are KGHSH and LQKENI.

The CDR3 loop is CASTTQEGAGGYTF. The CDR3 coding sequence is TGTGCCAGCACCACCCAGGAGGGGGCAGGGGGCTACACCTTC. J is TRBJ1-2 and V is TRBV11-2; 7 bases agree with TRBD1. CDR3 length equals 14 residues. V trimming: 7 bases; J trimming: 8 bases; junction bases outside the gene matches: 13. CDR1 is SGHAT and CDR2 is FQNNGV in the germline V gene.

The table lists this clone with a few counts. The chain links TRBV6-1 to TRBJ2-1; 11 nucleotides match TRBD2. The J segment lost 7 bases and the V segment lost 5 bases, leaving 4 bases of the junction unmatched. Germline V gene sequence: CDR1 MNHNS, CDR2 SASEGT. There are 14 residues in the CDR3. Here the CDR3 DNA reads TGTGCCAGCAGTAGGCTAGCGGGAGGAAATGAGCAGTTCTTC. Protein sequence: CASSRLAGGNEQFF.

This chain uses TRBV5-1 with TRBJ2-2; 7 bases are a match to TRBD1. With V trimmed by 4 bases and J by 7 bases, 10 bases remained unmatched. Germline loops: CDR1 SGHRS, CDR2 YFSETQ. The CDR3 is made up of 15 amino acids. The CDR3 region is CASSEGQGESGELFF. In DNA form, the CDR3 reads TGCGCCAGCAGCGAGGGGCAGGGGGAAAGCGGGGAGCTGTTTTTT.

V and J are TRBV30 and TRBJ2-7; TRBD2 is a possible D gene (5 bases). Deletions cut 1 base from V and 9 bases from J, with 16 bases between. The CDR3 is made up of 13 amino acids. The germline V gene has CDR1 GTSNPN and CDR2 SVGIG (reference sequence). For the CDR3, the DNA is TGTGCCTGGAGTGCCCTCACTAGAACGGGGCAGTACTTC. Its protein product is CAWSALTRTGQYF.

The chain joins TRBV4-1 to TRBJ2-6, with D perhaps TRBD1 (5 bases). CDR1 and CDR2 (germline): MGHRA, YSYEKL. Trimming took 1 base from V and 2 from J, leaving 9 bases between them. The CDR3 contains 16 residues. The CDR3 loop reads CASSQGSTAGANVLTF. CDR3 nucleotides: TGCGCCAGCAGCCAAGGCTCGACAGCTGGGGCCAACGTCCTGACTTTC.

The CDR3 reads CASTGPTEAFF. The CDR3 region has the DNA TGTGCCAGCACAGGGCCCACTGAAGCTTTCTTT. This chain connects TRBV25-1 to TRBJ1-1; D might be TRBD1 (5 bases). Germline values: CDR1 MGHDK, CDR2 SYGVNS. Between the trimmed V and J ends, which lost 7 bases and 4 bases, there was a span of 7 bases. CDR3 length: 11 amino acids.

This clone appeared once. The junction departs from germline at one end; a sequencing error may be responsible. The chain joins TRBV15 to TRBJ2-5, with 10 nucleotides matching TRBD1. Germline CDR1 reads LNHNV; CDR2 reads YYDKDF (reference sequence). There are 14 residues in the CDR3. CDR3 in DNA: TGTGCCACCAGTAGGGACAGGGGCCAACAGACCCAGTACTTC. This sequence encodes CATSRDRGQQTQYF.

This clone was counted only a few times. The chain has TRBV7-2 and TRBJ2-5, with 13 bases identical to TRBD2. Germline loops: CDR1 SGHTA, CDR2 FQGNSA. The CDR3 is 15 residues long. The ends lost 4 bases at V and 9 bases at J; junction bases unmatched: 8. As DNA, the CDR3 is TGTGCCAGCAGCTGGGGACTAGCGGGGCCGGAGGCCCAGTACTTC. It encodes CASSWGLAGPEAQYF. The full variable domain, its missing parts supplied by reference TRBV7-2 and TRBJ2-5, is GAGVSQSPSNKVTEKGKDVELRCDPISGHTALYWYRQSLGQGLEFLIYFQGNSAPDKSGLPSDRFSAERTGGSVSTLTIQRTQQEDSAVYLCASSWGLAGPEAQYFGPGTRLLVL.

The chain employs TRBV18 and TRBJ2-1; the match to TRBD2 covers 7 bases. The CDR3 spans 12 residues. CDR1 KGHSH and CDR2 LQKENI come from the germline V gene. The junction had 6 bases not matched to a gene; V was cut back by 2 bases and J by 14 bases. The CDR3 reads CASSPDRDYKFF. The CDR3 DNA sequence: TGTGCCAGCTCACCAGACCGGGACTATAAGTTCTTC.

V gene TRBV15 combines with J gene TRBJ1-5, with 10 bases matching TRBD1. The V segment lost 3 bases and the J segment 2 bases; nucleotides outside the gene matches: 7. The germline CDR1 and CDR2 sequences are LNHNV and YYDKDF (reference sequence). There are 17 residues in the CDR3. CDR3 in amino acids: CATSSSPGTGGNQPQHF. The CDR3 DNA follows: TGTGCCACCAGCAGTTCCCCCGGGACAGGGGGCAATCAGCCCCAGCATTTT.

J is TRBJ1-2 and V is TRBV5-1, with 7 bases matching TRBD1. This CDR3 is 15 amino acids long. Germline assignment: CDR1 SGHRS and CDR2 YFSETQ. The V gene end was trimmed by 4 bases and the J gene end by 7 bases; junction bases not matched to a gene: 13. DNA for the CDR3: TGCGCCAGCAGCGAGACTGAACAGGGGTGGACTGGCTACACCTTC. Translation gives CASSETEQGWTGYTF.

Only a few counts were recorded for this clone. The V and J genes are TRBV5-4 and TRBJ2-3, with D perhaps matching TRBD2 (5 bases). The CDR3 has 13 amino acids. Germline values: CDR1 SGHNT, CDR2 YYREEE (reference sequence). The V gene lost 4 bases and the J gene lost 4 bases, with 10 bases spanning the gap. Written as DNA, the CDR3 is TGTGCCAGCAGCCGTGGAGGACCAGATACGCAGTATTTT. Its protein product is CASSRGGPDTQYF.

CDR3 region: CAWRGGTGGTEQFF. DNA for the CDR3: TGTGCCTGGAGGGGGGGGACAGGGGGAACTGAGCAGTTCTTC. This rearrangement joins TRBV30 to TRBJ2-1; 11 nucleotides line up with TRBD1. Per germline, CDR1 GTSNPN and CDR2 SVGIG (reference sequence). The CDR3 has 14 residues. J gave up 9 bases and V 3 bases, and 7 bases lay outside the gene matches.

This clone has only a few counts. The CDR3 sequence: CASSTGFHLYEQYF. The DNA for the CDR3 is TGTGCCAGCAGTACAGGGTTTCATTTATACGAGCAGTACTTC. The chain is built from TRBV27 and TRBJ2-7, with D possibly TRBD1 on 6 matching bases. The V gene lost 5 bases and the J gene lost 4 bases, with 15 bases spanning the gap. CDR1 and CDR2 from the germline V gene are MNHEY and SMNVEV (reference sequence). This CDR3 comprises 14 residues.

This clone was counted only a few times. Other DNA sequences within the sample encode an identical CDR3. The chain has TRBV2 and TRBJ2-3; D gene unclear. This CDR3 contains 14 residues. The germline V gene has CDR1 SNHLY and CDR2 FYNNEI. V lost 3 bases and J lost 1, with 8 bases in between. Written as DNA, the CDR3 is TGTGCCAGCAGTGACCGAACGGGCACAGATACGCAGTATTTT. This sequence encodes CASSDRTGTDTQYF.

CDR3 residues: CATSRDRDTLYEQYF. CDR3 nucleotide sequence: TGTGCCACCAGCAGAGATCGGGACACCTTATACGAGCAGTACTTC. This chain links TRBV15 with TRBJ2-7; maybe TRBD1 (6 bases). Germline values: CDR1 LNHNV, CDR2 YYDKDF (reference sequence). The V gene lost 0 bases and the J gene lost 4 bases, with 13 bases spanning the gap. The CDR3 loop spans 15 amino acids.

This clone was detected a few times. This sequence joins TRBV30 and TRBJ2-2; D gene ambiguous. The V end lost 0 bases, the J end lost 7 bases, and 9 bases lay between the germline ends. The germline CDR1 and CDR2 sequences are GTSNPN and SVGIG (reference sequence). The CDR3 contains 13 residues. The DNA of the CDR3 is TGTGCCTGGAGTGTAGCGTTGGGCGGGGAGCTGTTTTTT. Amino acids: CAWSVALGGELFF.

The chain recombines TRBV29-1 with TRBJ2-1; 8 nucleotides match TRBD1. V lost 5 bases to trimming and J lost 3 bases; unmatched junction nucleotides: 3. The CDR3 contains 13 residues. Germline assignment: CDR1 SQVTM and CDR2 ANQGSEA. The CDR3 spells CSVRGQGYNEQFF. The CDR3 coding sequence is TGCAGCGTTCGAGGACAGGGCTACAATGAGCAGTTCTTC.

This clone was counted between two and nine times. The rearrangement links TRBV7-9 to TRBJ1-4; 7 bases are a match to TRBD1. Germline V gene lookup returns CDR1 SEHNR and CDR2 FQNEAQ (reference sequence). J gave up 8 bases and V 3 bases, and 3 bases lay outside the gene matches. CDR3 length: 13 amino acids. CDR3: CASSFAGGEKLFF. The DNA of the CDR3 is TGTGCCAGCAGCTTCGCAGGGGGGGAAAAACTGTTTTTT.

In its sample, this clone was seen a few times. This chain uses TRBV7-3 with TRBJ2-6; TRBD2 matches 7 bases. The junction had 4 bases not matched to a gene; V was cut back by 6 bases and J by 2 bases. There are 15 residues in the CDR3. Germline V lookup: CDR1 SGHTA, CDR2 FQGTGA. The CDR3 DNA reads as TGTGCCAGCAGTCCTGGGGGGGCTGGGGCCAACGTCCTGACTTTC. It yields the protein CASSPGGAGANVLTF.

This clone was counted only a few times. The V gene is TRBV7-8, the J gene TRBJ1-5, with a weak D call TRBD1 (6 bases). This CDR3 has 15 residues. Germline CDR1 is SGHVS and CDR2 is FQNEAQ. V was trimmed by 5 bases and J by 4 bases, leaving 15 bases between them. CDR3 DNA sequence: TGTGCCAGCAGCCTGAGCAGGGGCGTGAATCAGCCCCAGCATTTT. It yields the protein CASSLSRGVNQPQHF.

The chain combines TRBV15 with TRBJ2-7, with D possibly being TRBD2 (7 bases). Germline CDR1 reads LNHNV; CDR2 reads YYDKDF (reference sequence). This CDR3 is 16 amino acids long. V was cut by 5 bases and J by 5 bases, with 22 bases left in between. The CDR3 protein is CATSGSLGGGPDEQYF. The CDR3, as DNA: TGTGCCACCAGCGGATCCTTAGGGGGGGGCCCGGACGAGCAGTACTTC.

The sample holds a few counts of this clone. Other nucleotide sequences in the sample specify the same CDR3. The chain couples TRBV9 to TRBJ1-5; 9 positions agree with TRBD1. Germline V lookup: CDR1 SGDLS, CDR2 YYNGEE. CDR3 length: 14 residues. The J segment lost 5 bases and the V segment lost 4 bases, leaving 4 bases of the junction unmatched. The DNA for the CDR3 is TGTGCCAGCAGCTCGGGACAGGGCTATCAGCCCCAGCATTTT. This codes for CASSSGQGYQPQHF.

This rearrangement joins TRBV5-4 to TRBJ2-4; possible D gene TRBD2, 7 bases. The V gene lost 4 bases and the J gene lost 0 bases, with 26 bases spanning the gap. The germline V gene encodes CDR1 SGHNT and CDR2 YYREEE (reference sequence). The CDR3 is 20 amino acids. CDR3 loop: CASSLGDGGGLLRAKNIQYF. The CDR3 coding sequence is TGTGCCAGCAGCCTAGGGGATGGCGGGGGCCTCTTACGAGCCAAAAACATTCAGTACTTC.